This T cell receptor (beta chain) originates from a study of a mutant IDH1 vaccine in newly diagnosed glioma. Turning to this clone: Its cognate antigen is unknown.

Time point of the sample: week 11, during vaccination. Each vaccine dose was 300 ug of mutant IDH1 20-mer peptide, with topical imiquimod. Germline loops: CDR1 GTSNPN, CDR2 SVGIG (reference sequence). V was pared by 0 bases and J by 2 bases, with 7 bases between. This CDR3 comprises 13 residues. Libraries were prepared by immunoSEQ multiplex PCR; TCRdb keeps only in-frame clonotypes and omits some of them. The sample carries some 60,000 clones, about 80% recorded once. Study conclusions and caveats: Most patients, 85% to 95%, showed vaccine-induced immune responses.

J is TRBJ2-5 and V is TRBV30; D is uncertain. Sequenced here: PBMCs, sampled from a glioma patient whose treatment included an IDH1 peptide vaccine. This sequence originates from a man between 25 and 39 years old with glioma. This CDR3 is CAWSVTLQETQYF. Written as DNA, the CDR3 is TGTGCCTGGAGTGTTACTCTTCAAGAGACCCAGTACTTC.